This TCR beta chain was sequenced for a study of T cells in tuberculosis. Sequencing used immunoSEQ multiplex PCR; TCRdb keeps in-frame clones, though not all of them. The sample consists of 25,000 to 35,000 clones, 92% of them appearing once. A note on this clone: Antigen specificity is unknown.

The time point: new active TB diagnosis, blood taken before or within 7 days of starting treatment. Each donor contributed 95,000 or so T cells on average, unsorted. Overall study findings and caveats: Active tuberculosis patients had shorter CDR3-alpha; the beta difference was nonsignificant. Selection depended on which cryopreserved specimens were available. Active tuberculosis TCR-alpha repertoires lay closer to GMM-specific TCRs than IGRA-negative controls, suggesting clonal expansion.

CDR3 length equals 12 residues. CDR1 is SGHDT, CDR2 YYEEEE, per germline. The V and J ends lost 1 base and 1 base respectively, with 3 bases between them. The V call is TRBV5-6, the J call TRBJ2-7; no firm D call. The sample in question was PBMCs, obtained at tuberculosis diagnosis. The TCR comes from an adult with tuberculosis. The CDR3 loop is CASSLSSYEQYF. The CDR3 coding sequence is TGTGCCAGCAGCTTGTCTTCCTACGAGCAGTACTTC.